Reported below is one T cell receptor beta chain. Its antigen remains unknown. The CDR3 is 12 residues long. CDR1 and CDR2 (germline): SGDLS, YYNGEE. Eight separate reactions for every sample produced the cDNA. UMIs were attached via template switching, each with a 6-nucleotide sample barcode. TCRdb processed the 5' RACE reads again and assigns one entry to each CDR3 protein, with no DNA. The repertoire table contains approximately 150,000 distinct CDR3 sequences. This record belongs to a study of monozygotic twins with inflammatory bowel disease. Findings of the study overall: Distinction of different T cell subtypes was not possible.

Sequences were obtained from blood. V usage is TRBV9 and J usage is TRBJ2-1. The sequence was obtained from a human donor with ulcerative colitis or Crohn's disease, or a healthy co-twin of an affected twin (not recorded which). The CDR3 sequence: CASSANYNEQFF.